The entry that follows covers one T cell receptor (beta chain) sequence. What it recognizes is unknown. This specimen belongs to a study of shared clonotypes between healthy human individuals. Study results and limitations: Sharing of clonotypes among donors was expected to vary with sequencing depth. The generation probabilities recorded for non-shared clonotypes fell below those of clonotypes shared by all four donors. Shared clonotypes: about 4.6% naive CD4, under 4% naive CD8, 2.3% memory CD4, under 0.45% memory CD8.

The CDR3 has 14 amino acids. Germline values: CDR1 MDHEN, CDR2 SYDVKM. V was pared by 3 bases and J by 7 bases, with 4 bases of the junction left unmatched. Libraries were prepared by immunoSEQ multiplex PCR; TCRdb keeps only in-frame clonotypes and omits some of them. The profile covers 850,000 to 1,200,000 clones, with approximately 70% appearing a single time and approximately 1.5% taken by the ten largest. CD4+ cells underwent separation, giving CD45RA+ naive and CD45RA-negative memory subsets. Sequencing was carried out using memory CD4+ T cells sorted from blood. Subset described: CD45RA-negative fraction. This rearrangement joins TRBV28 to TRBJ2-1; TRBD2 matches at 9 bases. The clonotype comes from a man younger than 30 in good health. This chain's CDR3 is CASSFSSGVNEQFF. For the CDR3, the DNA is TGTGCCAGCAGTTTCTCTAGCGGGGTAAATGAGCAGTTCTTC.